Included here is one T cell receptor beta chain sequence, with context. Its antigen is unidentified. TCRdb reprocessed the reads via MiXCR and lists one record per CDR3 protein. The sample lists about a million distinct CDR3 sequences, approximately 31% occurring once. This record belongs to a study of T cell repertoires in cytomegalovirus infection. At the level of the study: Public TCR beta signatures marked donors with CMV infection and the matching HLA. The study, taken as a whole, reports: Carriage of CMV together with the relevant HLA was identifiable through cumulative public TCR beta family frequency. HLA-C-restricted CMV clonotypes gave the most frequent clonotype in two of eight donors.

Germline values: CDR1 LGHNA, CDR2 YNFKEQ. Trimming removed 0 bases from V and 2 bases from J, with 9 bases in between. There are 15 residues in the CDR3. The chain is built from TRBV4-2 and TRBJ2-3, with unresolved D. The sample was cultured CD8+ T cells from PBMCs, taken from culture after CMV antigen stimulation. This TCR derives from a human donor in good health (CMV status not recorded). Some clones in this sample may be carry-over from other donors' samples. Here the CDR3 DNA reads TGTGCCAGCAGCCAAGAACGGAGAACCACAGATACGCAGTATTTT. This sequence encodes CASSQERRTTDTQYF.